This note documents a single T cell receptor beta chain sequence. Repertoires were generated with immunoSEQ multiplex PCR, while TCRdb's copy carries only in-frame clones and drops some. The repertoire holds about 200,000 clones, with 88% as singletons. This entry is derived from a study of blood T cell repertoires in COVID-19. V shed 8 bases and J shed 8 bases, with 18 bases lying between them. The CDR3 length is 13 residues. The sample taken for sequencing was peripheral blood. This sequence joins TRBV12-3 or TRBV12-4 and TRBJ1-1; a possible D gene is TRBD1 (6 bases). The receptor was isolated from a woman between 40 and 50 years old who had recovered from COVID-19. CDR3 protein: CASSLLGTIEAFF. The CDR3 coding sequence is TGTGCCAGCTCCCTTTTGGGGACAATCGAAGCTTTCTTT.